The 32 T cell receptor beta chains below all came from one sample that was sequenced in a study of blood T cell repertoires in COVID-19. Sequencing used immunoSEQ multiplex PCR; TCRdb keeps in-frame clones, though not all of them. The repertoire holds tens of thousands of clones, with just under 85% as singletons. Material: peripheral blood. These receptors originate from a man in his sixties or seventies with acute or convalescent COVID-19.

V and J are TRBV19 and TRBJ1-6; 9 nucleotides match TRBD1. The length of the CDR3 is 16 residues. V gave up 4 bases and J gave up 6 bases; unmatched junction bases: 7. Germline assignment: CDR1 LNHDA and CDR2 SQIVND (reference sequence). The CDR3 DNA follows: TGTGCCAGTAGTACAGGACAGGGGTATGGTAATTCACCCCTCCACTTT. Its translation: CASSTGQGYGNSPLHF.

This chain links TRBV15 with TRBJ1-2; D is possibly TRBD1 (6 bases). CDR3 length: 16 residues. V lost 0 bases and J lost 2, with 13 bases in between. Per the germline V gene, CDR1 is LNHNV and CDR2 is YYDKDF (reference sequence). Here the CDR3 DNA reads TGTGCCACCAGCAGAGACCCGACAGGTCCGAACTATGGCTACACCTTC. Translated, it gives CATSRDPTGPNYGYTF.

The chain has TRBV7-2 and TRBJ2-7; 9 positions match TRBD2. The CDR3 consists of 15 residues. V lost 1 base to trimming and J lost 4 bases; unmatched junction nucleotides: 5. CDR1 and CDR2 from the germline V gene are SGHTA and FQGNSA. The CDR3 sequence is CASSLVASGIYEQYF. Written as DNA, the CDR3 is TGTGCCAGCAGCTTAGTGGCTAGCGGGATTTACGAGCAGTACTTC.

The chain combines TRBV11-2 with TRBJ2-7, with 7 bases that match TRBD2. The V segment lost 5 bases and the J segment 3 bases; nucleotides outside the gene matches: 4. The CDR3 extends over 13 amino acids. The germline V gene has CDR1 SGHAT and CDR2 FQNNGV. The DNA of the CDR3 is TGTGCCAGCAGCAGGGGAGGGCGCTACGAGCAGTACTTC. Its translation: CASSRGGRYEQYF.

The V gene is TRBV18, the J gene TRBJ1-4, with 8 bases identical to TRBD1. This CDR3 is 17 amino acids long. CDR1 and CDR2 from the germline V gene are KGHSH and LQKENI. Trimming removed 2 bases from V and 5 bases from J; junction bases left unmatched: 10. The CDR3 DNA follows: TGTGCCAGCTCACCAGGGACAGGCTTTTCGACAAATGAAAAACTGTTTTTT. Encoded protein: CASSPGTGFSTNEKLFF.

The chain carries TRBV7-2 and TRBJ2-7; D is unclear. Per germline, CDR1 SGHTA and CDR2 FQGNSA. Trimming took 1 base from V and 5 from J, leaving 6 bases between them. This CDR3 has 12 residues. The CDR3 here is CASSLGQNEQYF. The CDR3 coding sequence is TGTGCCAGCAGCTTAGGACAAAACGAGCAGTACTTC.

The chain is built from TRBV10-2 and TRBJ2-2, with TRBD1 identical over 7 bases. The J segment lost 3 bases and the V segment lost 8 bases, leaving 6 bases of the junction unmatched. The CDR3 contains 14 residues. The germline gives CDR1 WSHSY, CDR2 SAAADI. CDR3 in DNA: TGCGCCAGCTCTCGGGACAGCGACACCGGGGAGCTGTTTTTT. It translates to CASSRDSDTGELFF.

This clone was counted a few times. V gene TRBV5-1 combines with J gene TRBJ2-5; TRBD1 agrees at 9 bases. After removal of 0 bases from V and 5 bases from J, the junction contained 17 bases not matched to a gene. CDR3 size: 19 residues. The germline gives CDR1 SGHRS, CDR2 YFSETQ. The CDR3 loop is CASSLELVGTGSDSETQYF. The CDR3 DNA reads as TGCGCCAGCAGCTTGGAGCTGGTGGGGACAGGGTCTGATAGCGAGACCCAGTACTTC.

The genes are TRBV3-1 (or the pseudogene TRBV3-2) and TRBJ1-4; D may be TRBD1 (6 bases). Looked up from germline, CDR1 is LGHDT and CDR2 is YNNKEL (reference sequence). The CDR3 has 14 amino acids. V gave up 1 base and J gave up 6 bases, with 9 bases separating them. The CDR3 sequence: CASSQAGDDEKLFF. CDR3 sequence (DNA): TGTGCCAGCAGCCAAGCAGGGGACGATGAAAAACTGTTTTTT.

This chain joins TRBV15 and TRBJ2-1; 9 bases align to TRBD2. Trimming took 4 bases from V and 5 from J; bases not matched to a gene: 6. Germline loops: CDR1 LNHNV, CDR2 YYDKDF (reference sequence). This CDR3 spans 15 amino acids. As DNA, the CDR3 is TGTGCCACCAGCAAGGGACTAGCTGGCGACAATGAGCAGTTCTTC. Translating gives CATSKGLAGDNEQFF.

This clone is a singleton in its sample. The V and J genes are TRBV29-1 and TRBJ2-5; the D is unclear. The V gene's germline CDR1 is SQVTM and CDR2 ANQGSEA. The CDR3 length is 12 residues. V shed 3 bases and J shed 6 bases, with 11 bases lying between them. The chain's CDR3 is CSVDGPLKTQYF. The CDR3 DNA reads as TGCAGCGTTGACGGTCCCTTGAAGACCCAGTACTTC.

The chain has TRBV18 and TRBJ1-3; maybe TRBD1 (5 bases). V dropped 2 bases and J dropped 0 bases, with 14 bases sitting between them. The CDR3 is made up of 17 amino acids. CDR1 and CDR2 from the germline V gene are KGHSH and LQKENI. The CDR3 loop reads CASSPEDGQLSGNTIYF. The CDR3 DNA is TGTGCCAGCTCACCAGAGGACGGACAACTCTCTGGAAACACCATATATTTT.

The CDR3 DNA sequence: TGTGCCAGTATTGTTACAGGGTGGCACACCATATATTTT. Translating it yields CASIVTGWHTIYF. This rearrangement joins TRBV19 to TRBJ1-3; D perhaps matches TRBD1 (6 bases). The ends were cut back, 7 bases at V and 8 bases at J, with 15 bases in the middle. The germline CDR1 and CDR2 sequences are LNHDA and SQIVND (reference sequence). The length of the CDR3 is 13 residues. Looking up the rest from reference TRBV19 and TRBJ1-3 gives the full variable domain: DGGITQSPKYLFRKEGQNVTLSCEQNLNHDAMYWYRQDPGQGLRLIYYSQIVNDFQKGDIAEGYSVSREKKESFPLTVTSAQKNPTAFYLCASIVTGWHTIYFGEGSWLTVV.

J is TRBJ2-5 and V is TRBV24-1; 10 bases line up with TRBD1. CDR1 and CDR2 (germline): KGHDR, SFDVKD. Trimming took 2 bases from V and 2 from J; bases not matched to a gene: 10. The CDR3 covers 18 residues. The CDR3 here is CATSDWAGQGGGQETQYF. CDR3 bases: TGTGCCACCAGTGATTGGGCCGGACAGGGGGGTGGTCAAGAGACCCAGTACTTC.

This clone was counted between two and nine times. The chain carries TRBV6-5 and TRBJ1-5; the match to TRBD1 covers 7 bases. Germline-derived CDR1 and CDR2 are MNHEY and SVGAGI. The CDR3 is made up of 12 amino acids. V lost 7 bases and J lost 7; bases outside the gene matches: 4. CDR3 protein: CASKGAEQPQHF. The CDR3 bases are TGTGCCAGCAAGGGGGCGGAACAGCCCCAGCATTTT.

V usage is TRBV9 and J usage is TRBJ1-6; TRBD1 might be the D (5 bases). This CDR3 is built from 14 residues. Trimming pared 1 base from V and 8 bases from J, leaving 10 bases between. The V gene's germline CDR1 is SGDLS and CDR2 YYNGEE. CDR3 amino acids: CASSVKGADSPLHF. Here the CDR3 DNA reads TGTGCCAGCAGCGTAAAAGGGGCCGATTCACCCCTCCACTTT. Based on the CDR3 plus reference TRBV9 and TRBJ1-6, the full variable domain is DSGVTQTPKHLITATGQRVTLRCSPRSGDLSVYWYQQSLDQGLQFLIQYYNGEERAKGNILERFSAQQFPDLHSELNLSSLELGDSALYFCASSVKGADSPLHFGNGTRLTVT.

This clone was recorded a few times. The chain uses TRBV4-1 and TRBJ2-4, with D perhaps matching TRBD1 (5 bases). The length of the CDR3 is 15 residues. V shed 1 base and J shed 8 bases, with 15 bases lying between them. Germline values: CDR1 MGHRA, CDR2 YSYEKL. The CDR3 here is CASSQVLQALDIQYF. In nucleotides, the CDR3 is TGCGCCAGCAGCCAAGTTTTACAGGCCCTCGACATTCAGTACTTC.

The chain recombines TRBV19 with TRBJ1-5, with D perhaps TRBD1 (5 bases). The CDR3 length is 14 residues. Deletions cut 2 bases from V and 6 bases from J, with 11 bases between. In germline, CDR1 is LNHDA, CDR2 SQIVND (reference sequence). The CDR3: CASSIPRETQPQHF. As DNA, the CDR3 is TGTGCCAGTAGTATACCCAGGGAAACTCAGCCCCAGCATTTT.

The chain uses TRBV27 and TRBJ2-5, with TRBD2 identical over 8 bases. V gave up 2 bases and J gave up 5 bases; unmatched junction bases: 13. The CDR3 is made up of 17 amino acids. Germline loops: CDR1 MNHEY, CDR2 SMNVEV (reference sequence). The CDR3 spells CASSLTTAGGGGETQYF. In DNA, the CDR3 is TGTGCCAGCAGTTTAACGACGGCGGGAGGAGGTGGGGAGACCCAGTACTTC.

This clone was seen just once. The V call is TRBV27, the J call TRBJ1-2, with 12 nucleotides matching TRBD1. With 6 bases clipped from V and 4 bases from J, the junction kept 12 bases outside the gene matches. The CDR3 sequence is 17 residues long. Germline-derived CDR1 and CDR2 are MNHEY and SMNVEV (reference sequence). CDR3 sequence (DNA): TGTGCCAGCAGAAGTACCGGGACAGGGGGCGTCGGCTATGGCTACACCTTC. Its translation is CASRSTGTGGVGYGYTF.

The CDR3 is CASSFRDRGPDTQYF. The CDR3 DNA follows: TGTGCCAGCAGCTTCAGGGACAGGGGGCCAGATACGCAGTATTTT. This rearrangement joins TRBV5-8 to TRBJ2-3; 12 bases fit TRBD1. Trimming removed 2 bases from V and 4 bases from J; junction bases left unmatched: 2. This CDR3 is built from 15 residues. Germline-derived CDR1 and CDR2 are SGHTS and YDEGEE.

The chain links TRBV12-3 or TRBV12-4 to TRBJ2-5, with 8 nucleotides matching TRBD1. The CDR3 is made up of 13 amino acids. Losses at the gene ends were 8 bases for V and 3 bases for J; bases not matched to a gene: 5. DNA of the CDR3: TGTGCCAGCGGACAGGGTTTGGAAGAGACCCAGTACTTC. Its protein is CASGQGLEETQYF.

About this clone itself: Within the sample, other DNA sequences also encode this same CDR3. The rearrangement links TRBV30 to TRBJ2-1, with TRBD2 identical over 9 bases. The germline gives CDR1 GTSNPN, CDR2 SVGIG (reference sequence). This CDR3 is built from 14 residues. V lost 3 bases and J lost 6; bases outside the gene matches: 6. CDR3 DNA: TGTGCCTGGAGCGCGGGACTAGCCGTCAATGAGCAGTTCTTC. Translated: CAWSAGLAVNEQFF.

In its sample, this clone was seen once. The chain recombines TRBV6-5 with TRBJ2-1, with 10 bases lining up with TRBD2. Germline trimming cut 2 bases from V and 4 bases from J; bases unmatched to any gene: 2. The germline V gene has CDR1 MNHEY and CDR2 SVGAGI. This CDR3 region has 15 residues. Written as DNA, the CDR3 is TGTGCCAGCAGTTACCGACTAGCGGGTTACAATGAGCAGTTCTTC. Residues: CASSYRLAGYNEQFF.

J is TRBJ2-2 and V is TRBV10-3; D possibly corresponds to TRBD1 (6 bases). The CDR3 length is 14 residues. Germline V gives CDR1 ENHRY, CDR2 SYGVKD. Trimming pared 10 bases from V and 3 bases from J, leaving 15 bases between. CDR3 protein: CATVPGQYTGELFF. The CDR3 nucleotides read TGTGCCACCGTTCCGGGACAATACACCGGGGAGCTGTTTTTT.

The chain is built from TRBV18 and TRBJ2-7; possibly TRBD2 for D (5 bases). The CDR3 is 12 amino acids. Between the trimmed V and J ends, which lost 6 bases and 2 bases, there was a span of 8 bases. CDR1 is KGHSH and CDR2 is LQKENI in the germline V gene. CDR3 loop: CASSDYTYEQYF. The CDR3 DNA sequence: TGTGCCAGCTCCGACTACACCTACGAGCAGTACTTC.

This chain connects TRBV19 to TRBJ2-1; no reliable D call. The V and J ends lost 6 bases and 3 bases respectively, with 9 bases between them. Germline loops: CDR1 LNHDA, CDR2 SQIVND (reference sequence). The length of the CDR3 is 13 residues. The CDR3 reads CASREDFYNEQFF. The DNA for the CDR3 is TGTGCCAGTAGGGAAGACTTCTACAATGAGCAGTTCTTC.

The J gene is TRBJ2-6, the V gene TRBV19; 8 bases agree with TRBD1. Trimming at V came to 7 bases and at J to 0 bases, leaving 8 bases not matched to a gene. The CDR3 length is 17 residues. From germline, CDR1 is LNHDA and CDR2 SQIVND (reference sequence). CDR3 DNA: TGTGCCAGTATTAGGGGACAGGCATACTCTGGGGCCAACGTCCTGACTTTC. Its translation is CASIRGQAYSGANVLTF.

This clone was counted a single time. This chain joins TRBV7-2 and TRBJ2-7, with TRBD1 as a possible D gene (5 bases). The CDR3 has 16 residues. Trimming pared 3 bases from V and 0 bases from J, leaving 15 bases between. Germline assignment: CDR1 SGHTA and CDR2 FQGNSA. CDR3 in DNA: TGTGCCAGCAGCTTGTATAACAGGCTAAGCTCCTACGAGCAGTACTTC. It codes for CASSLYNRLSSYEQYF.

The J gene is TRBJ2-1, the V gene TRBV19; 16 bases line up with TRBD2. The CDR3 runs 18 residues. CDR1 is LNHDA, CDR2 SQIVND, per germline (reference sequence). Trimming removed 4 bases from V and 5 bases from J; junction bases left unmatched: 8. CDR3 protein: CASSKPGTSGRADNEQFF. In DNA form, the CDR3 reads TGTGCCAGTAGTAAACCCGGGACTAGCGGGAGGGCAGACAATGAGCAGTTCTTC.

Remarks on this clone: This sample includes further DNA sequences coding for the same CDR3. This chain connects TRBV19 to TRBJ2-7; a possible D gene is TRBD2 (6 bases). From germline, CDR1 is LNHDA and CDR2 SQIVND (reference sequence). This CDR3 has 14 amino acids. Trimming pared 2 bases from V and 0 bases from J, leaving 8 bases between. Here the CDR3 DNA reads TGTGCCAGTAGTATAAGTAGCGGCTCCTACGAGCAGTACTTC. This translates into CASSISSGSYEQYF.

The chain links TRBV5-4 to TRBJ2-7, with D tentatively TRBD1 (5 bases). Germline CDR1 reads SGHNT; CDR2 reads YYREEE (reference sequence). Between the trimmed V and J ends, which lost 2 bases and 2 bases, there was a span of 8 bases. The CDR3 runs 13 residues. The CDR3: CASSFTGTYEQYF. CDR3 in DNA: TGTGCCAGCAGCTTTACAGGAACCTACGAGCAGTACTTC.